A selection of T cell receptor beta chains follows, all from one sample in a study of breast tumors, draining lymph nodes, adjacent tissues. Each CDR3 protein gets one entry after TCRdb re-called the multiplex PCR reads with MiXCR. The sample consists of 100,000 to 150,000 distinct CDR3 sequences, about a fifth of them appearing once. Sequenced sample: axillary lymph node tissue. All receptors come from a female donor with breast cancer. Some clones in this sample may be carry-over from other donors' samples. The CDR3 runs from the conserved cysteine through the conserved F or W. A D gene is named only where the DNA matches it firmly. Size values are once, few and many counts, or a class for expanded clones, and some rows have none.

D: NA; V: TRBV6-2/TRBV6-3; J: TRBJ1-5; size: few; DNA: TGTGCCAGCAGTTACGAGGTTCGTCAGCCCCAGCATTTT; CDR3: CASSYEVRQPQHF
D: NA; V: TRBV5-1; J: TRBJ1-5; size: many; DNA: TGCGCCAGCAGCGAGGGAAGGGGGTCGAATCAGCCCCAGCATTTT; CDR3: CASSEGRGSNQPQHF
D: NA; V: TRBV5-1; J: TRBJ1-2; size: many; DNA: TGCGCCAGCAGCTCACAGGGAGCCAACTATGGCTACACCTTC; CDR3: CASSSQGANYGYTF
D: TRBD1; V: TRBV12-3/TRBV12-4; J: TRBJ2-7; size: many; DNA: TGTGCCAGCAGTTTAGACAGGGGAATGTCAGAGCAGTACTTC; CDR3: CASSLDRGMSEQYF
D: TRBD1; V: TRBV7-6; J: TRBJ1-4; size: many; DNA: TGTGCCAGCAGCCTGACAGGGAATGAAAAACTGTTTTTT; CDR3: CASSLTGNEKLFF
D: NA; V: TRBV5-1; J: TRBJ2-5; size: few; DNA: TGCGCCAGCAGCTTGCTAGGGGAAGGGACCCAGTACTTC; CDR3: CASSLLGEGTQYF
D: TRBD1; V: TRBV28; J: TRBJ2-2; size: NA; DNA: TGTGCCAGCAGTCCATCCAGGGGGCAATTGGGCACCGGGGAGCTGTTTTTT; CDR3: CASSPSRGQLGTGELFF
D: NA; V: TRBV7-9; J: TRBJ2-7; size: many; DNA: TGTGCCAGCAGCTTAGCCAGTACAGGGGAGCAGTACTTC; CDR3: CASSLASTGEQYF
D: NA; V: TRBV29-1; J: TRBJ2-3; size: many; DNA: TGCAGCGTTGAATCCCCGATCCTAGGGGGAGATACGCAGTATTTT; CDR3: CSVESPILGGDTQYF
D: NA; V: TRBV7-9; J: TRBJ2-5; size: many; DNA: TGTGCCAGCAGCTTATGGCGGACGTCTAGAGAAGAGACCCAGTACTTC; CDR3: CASSLWRTSREETQYF
D: TRBD2; V: TRBV6-2/TRBV6-3; J: TRBJ2-7; size: many; DNA: TGTGCCAGCAGTTCCCCGGGACTAGCGGGAGCAAGCAGGGACGAGCAGTACTTC; CDR3: CASSSPGLAGASRDEQYF
D: NA; V: TRBV5-1; J: TRBJ2-6; size: many; DNA: TGCGCCAGCACGGTGAACCCGACCTCTGGGGCCAACGTCCTGACTTTC; CDR3: CASTVNPTSGANVLTF
D: TRBD1; V: TRBV4-1; J: TRBJ1-4; size: many; DNA: TGCGCCAGCAGCCAAGATACAACAGGGGGTTTCGGTGAAAAACTGTTTTTT; CDR3: CASSQDTTGGFGEKLFF
D: NA; V: TRBV28; J: TRBJ2-5; size: few; DNA: TGTGCCAGCAGTCGAACCGGGACCCGAGGGGCCCAGTACTTC; CDR3: CASSRTGTRGAQYF
D: TRBD2; V: TRBV7-7; J: TRBJ2-1; size: many; DNA: TGTGCTAGCAGCCTCACTACTAGCGGCAATGAGCAGTTCTTC; CDR3: CASSLTTSGNEQFF
D: NA; V: TRBV20-1; J: TRBJ2-5; size: many; DNA: TGCAGTGCTAGAGATTTCTTTGCGGAGACCCAGTACTTC; CDR3: CSARDFFAETQYF
D: TRBD2; V: TRBV12-3/TRBV12-4; J: TRBJ2-5; size: many; DNA: TGTGCCAGCAGTCATACTAGCGGGAGGGCCGCAGAGACCCAGTACTTC; CDR3: CASSHTSGRAAETQYF
D: NA; V: TRBV20-1; J: TRBJ1-1; size: few; DNA: TGCAGTGCCCCGTGGGGTTTGAACACTGAAGCTTTCTTT; CDR3: CSAPWGLNTEAFF
D: TRBD1; V: TRBV7-9; J: TRBJ1-2; size: many; DNA: TGTGCCAGCAGCTCGACAGGGGAGAGAGGCTACACCTTC; CDR3: CASSSTGERGYTF
D: NA; V: TRBV11-2; J: TRBJ1-2; size: NA; DNA: TGTGCCGGCAGCTTAGAGTCAGGGCCCTTCGCCTTC; CDR3: CAGSLESGPFAF
D: TRBD1; V: TRBV9; J: TRBJ1-4; size: NA; DNA: TGTGCCAGCAGCGCGACAGGGAGTGAAAAACTGTTTTTT; CDR3: CASSATGSEKLFF
D: NA; V: TRBV4-3; J: TRBJ2-6; size: many; DNA: TGCGCCAGCTCGTCAAGTCGGTACTCTGGGGCCAACGTCCTGACTTTC; CDR3: CASSSSRYSGANVLTF
D: TRBD2; V: TRBV11-2; J: TRBJ2-3; size: many; DNA: TGTGCCAGCAGCCTAGGCCCAGGCGGGAGAGTTGATACGCAGTATTTT; CDR3: CASSLGPGGRVDTQYF